This TCR beta chain is drawn from a study of post-analysis software for immune sequencing data. Study in general: Several disease courses (relapsing-remitting, secondary progressive and progressive-relapsing) of multiple sclerosis were included.

Overall study findings and caveats: Patients had higher frequencies than controls of about five TRBV segments, including TRBV5-6, TRBV5-1 and TRBV20-1. Samples made in the same batch grouped tightly together by F measure. Versus controls, multiple sclerosis patients showed significantly lower diversity (normalized Chao1).

Trimming took off 7 bases at V and 1 base at J, with 16 bases between the two ends. CDR1 is SGHRS, CDR2 YFSETQ, per germline. CDR3 length: 15 amino acids. Libraries were made from TCR beta cDNA, and they carried unique molecular identifiers. Using its own MiXCR run on the PCR reads, TCRdb lists one record per CDR3 protein. The repertoire has over 150,000 distinct CDR3 sequences, around 34% of them found once; the top ten carry approximately 30%. This clonotype has more than one count but fewer than ten. The antigen is not known. This receptor was taken from a girl aged 5-17 years with multiple sclerosis. The sequenced sample was blood, obtained after autologous hematopoietic stem cell transplantation. The chain employs TRBV5-1 and TRBJ2-3; tentatively, D is TRBD2 (6 bases). The CDR3 DNA reads as TGCGCCAGCGGCTACTCCGGGACTGGCACAGATACGCAGTATTTT. Protein sequence: CASGYSGTGTDTQYF. Full variable domain (outside the CDR3, taken from reference TRBV5-1 and TRBJ2-3): KAGVTQTPRYLIKTRGQQVTLSCSPISGHRSVSWYQQTPGQGLQFLFEYFSETQRNKGNFPGRFSGRQFSNSRSEMNVSTLELGDSALYLCASGYSGTGTDTQYFGPGTRLTVL.